This TCR beta chain was sequenced for a study of T-cell memory formation after mild COVID-19. TCRdb reprocessed the 5' RACE reads via MiXCR and lists one record per CDR3 protein. The sample gives roughly 110,000 distinct CDR3 sequences, 22% of which show up once; around 41% is in the top ten. This clonotype was seen a few times. J was trimmed by 8 bases and V by 0 bases; bases with no gene match: 13. Germline V CDR1 and CDR2: DFQATT, SNEGSKA (reference sequence). CDR3 length equals 16 residues. This TCR was sampled from a man younger than 30 who had mild COVID-19 (a few samples of this study predate the infection). Cell type and time point are not known. What was sequenced was PBMCs or a T cell subset sorted from them (not recorded which). J is TRBJ1-2 and V is TRBV20-1; 9 bases are shared with TRBD1. CDR3 DNA sequence: TGCAGTGCTAGAGATTTTCCCACAGGGGGCGTTCAGGGCTACACCTTC. Translation: CSARDFPTGGVQGYTF.